The rows below give T cell receptor beta chains drawn from one sample of a study of blood T cell repertoires in COVID-19. The assay was immunoSEQ multiplex PCR, and TCRdb's table has in-frame clones only and misses some. The table records approximately 260,000 clones, roughly 89% of them present only once. Sequences were obtained from peripheral blood. The receptors stem from a middle-aged man with acute or convalescent COVID-19. Both conserved end residues are part of each CDR3. A D gene is named only where the DNA matches it firmly. Clone size is shown for a subset of rows, as once, few, many or a class of expanded clone.

clone_size	v_call	j_call	d_call	cdr3_nt	cdr3_aa
-	TRBV13	TRBJ2-1	TRBD2	TGTGCCAGCAGCTTAGAGGCGGGGGGGACCTATTTGAATGAGCAGTTCTTC	CASSLEAGGTYLNEQFF
-	TRBV9	TRBJ2-7	-	TGTGCCAGCAGCGCCGACGGGGTTACCTACGAGCAGTACTTC	CASSADGVTYEQYF
-	TRBV2	TRBJ1-2	-	TGTGCCAGCAGGACTGACGGCAGTAACTATGGCTACACCTTC	CASRTDGSNYGYTF
once	TRBV2	TRBJ2-1	-	TGTGCCAGCGGAGGACTGAACAATGAGCAGTTCTTC	CASGGLNNEQFF
-	TRBV10-3	TRBJ2-5	TRBD2	TGTGCCATCACGGGACTAGAGGGGGGGACCCAGTACTTC	CAITGLEGGTQYF
-	TRBV15	TRBJ2-1	TRBD1	TGTGCCACCAGCAGATCACCTTCTACAGGGGGCCGGGATGAGCAGTTCTTC	CATSRSPSTGGRDEQFF
-	TRBV27	TRBJ2-5	TRBD2	TGTGCCAGCAGACTAGCGGGGGCCTCCCAAGAGACCCAGTACTTC	CASRLAGASQETQYF
-	TRBV6-5	TRBJ2-6	-	TGTGCCAGCAGTTACTCTATCTCTGGGGCCAACGTCCTGACTTTC	CASSYSISGANVLTF
once	TRBV10-3	TRBJ2-7	TRBD1	TGTGCCATCAGATCAACCGGGACAGGGGGTACCTACGAGCAGTACTTC	CAIRSTGTGGTYEQYF
-	TRBV30	TRBJ2-3	-	TGTGCCTGGATCAGGGGACCTGCTAGCACAGATACGCAGTATTTT	CAWIRGPASTDTQYF
-	TRBV2	TRBJ2-1	TRBD2	TGTGCCAGCAGTGTAGTTGGGACTACACGCAATGAGCAGTTCTTC	CASSVVGTTRNEQFF
once	TRBV5-1	TRBJ2-3	-	TGCGCCAGCAGCTTGGGGAGTCTTACAGATACGCAGTATTTT	CASSLGSLTDTQYF
-	TRBV7-2	TRBJ2-6	-	TGTGCCAGCAGCCGCGCCGTTGGACACTCTGGGGCCAACGTCCTGACTTTC	CASSRAVGHSGANVLTF
-	TRBV2	TRBJ2-1	TRBD1	TGTGCCAGCAGTGAAATCGGGACAGTGAATGAGCAGTTCTTC	CASSEIGTVNEQFF
-	TRBV19	TRBJ2-7	TRBD1	TGTGCCAGTAGTATGGCGAACAGGGGGTACGAGCAGTACTTC	CASSMANRGYEQYF
-	TRBV19	TRBJ1-6	TRBD1	TGTGCCACTTCGACAGGGAGAGATTCACCCCTCCACTTT	CATSTGRDSPLHF
-	TRBV19	TRBJ2-5	TRBD1	TGTGCCAGTAGTCCGACGACAGGGAGAGAGACCCAGTACTTC	CASSPTTGRETQYF
-	TRBV19	TRBJ1-5	-	TGTGCCAGTAGTATAGGGGTAGGCGGGGGAGTGGGGCATCAGCCCCAGCATTTT	CASSIGVGGGVGHQPQHF
-	TRBV11-3	TRBJ2-1	TRBD1	TGTGCCAGCAGTCCCGGGACAGGGGTTGGGGTGGAGCAGTTCTTC	CASSPGTGVGVEQFF
-	TRBV9	TRBJ1-3	-	TGTGCCAGCAGCGTAGGGGAGGGCTGGAACACCATATATTTT	CASSVGEGWNTIYF
once	TRBV19	TRBJ2-7	-	TGTGCCCCTCCCGAACAGGCGCCCAAACCCTACGAGCAGTACTTC	CAPPEQAPKPYEQYF
once	TRBV20-1	TRBJ2-7	TRBD1	TGCAGTGCTAATGACAGGGAAGCCTACGAGCAGTACTTC	CSANDREAYEQYF
-	TRBV7-9	TRBJ2-7	-	TGTGCCAGCAGCTCAAGACAGGACGACTACGAGCAGTACTTC	CASSSRQDDYEQYF
-	TRBV6-5	TRBJ1-5	-	TGTGCCAGCCAAACCGGGGTTCATCAGCCCCAGCATTTT	CASQTGVHQPQHF
-	TRBV4-1	TRBJ2-2	-	TGCGCCAGCAGCCAAGGATCCCCTAGCCGAACCGGGGAGCTGTTTTTT	CASSQGSPSRTGELFF
-	TRBV5-1	TRBJ2-4	-	TGCGCCAGCAGCGCAGGACAGCAGATTCAGTACTTC	CASSAGQQIQYF
-	TRBV5-6	TRBJ2-3	-	TGTGCCAGCAGCTTGGAAGGAGCCACTAGCACAGATACGCAGTATTTT	CASSLEGATSTDTQYF
-	TRBV5-1	TRBJ2-6	-	TGCGCCAGCAGCTCAAACTCTGGGGCCAACGTCCTGACTTTC	CASSSNSGANVLTF
-	TRBV5-5	TRBJ1-2	TRBD1	TGTGCCAGCAGCTCGACAGGGCCGGGTGGCTACACCTTC	CASSSTGPGGYTF
-	TRBV12-3/TRBV12-4	TRBJ1-6	-	TGTGCCAGCAGTTTTCGAGGCAGGGGACCCCTCCACTTT	CASSFRGRGPLHF
-	TRBV10-2	TRBJ2-2	TRBD2	TGCGCCAGCAGGGCCGGGACTAGCAACACCGGGGAGCTGTTTTTT	CASRAGTSNTGELFF
-	TRBV7-9	TRBJ2-3	-	TGTGCCAGCAGCCGGGTGGGAGAGGAGACAGATACGCAGTATTTT	CASSRVGEETDTQYF
once	TRBV12-3/TRBV12-4	TRBJ2-3	TRBD1	TGTGCCAGCAGTCCTCAACAGGGGGAGTCGTATTTT	CASSPQQGESYF
-	TRBV6-5	TRBJ1-1	-	TGTGCCAGCACCGTTGACACCAGGAACACTGAAGCTTTCTTT	CASTVDTRNTEAFF
-	TRBV7-2	TRBJ1-2	TRBD1	TGTGCCAGCAGCTTGCCGCGGACAGGGTTTGAACTTAATGGCTACACCTTC	CASSLPRTGFELNGYTF
-	TRBV12-5	TRBJ1-1	TRBD1	TGTGCTAGTGGGGGACAGGGGGGCACTGAAGCTTTCTTT	CASGGQGGTEAFF
-	TRBV3-1/TRBV3-2	TRBJ2-7	-	TGTGCCAGCAGCCACTTAGCCGCCGGAGCGTACGAGCAGTACTTC	CASSHLAAGAYEQYF
-	TRBV14	TRBJ1-2	TRBD1	TGTGCCAGCAGCCAAGATAGTCTGAGGACAGGGGTTTCTGGCTACACCTTC	CASSQDSLRTGVSGYTF
-	TRBV12-5	TRBJ2-3	TRBD2	TGTGCTAGTGGTTCGGGACTAGCGAGAAGCACAGATACGCAGTATTTT	CASGSGLARSTDTQYF
-	TRBV5-4	TRBJ2-3	TRBD2	TGTGCCAGCAAGAGCGGTAGCGGGTATACGCAGTATTTT	CASKSGSGYTQYF